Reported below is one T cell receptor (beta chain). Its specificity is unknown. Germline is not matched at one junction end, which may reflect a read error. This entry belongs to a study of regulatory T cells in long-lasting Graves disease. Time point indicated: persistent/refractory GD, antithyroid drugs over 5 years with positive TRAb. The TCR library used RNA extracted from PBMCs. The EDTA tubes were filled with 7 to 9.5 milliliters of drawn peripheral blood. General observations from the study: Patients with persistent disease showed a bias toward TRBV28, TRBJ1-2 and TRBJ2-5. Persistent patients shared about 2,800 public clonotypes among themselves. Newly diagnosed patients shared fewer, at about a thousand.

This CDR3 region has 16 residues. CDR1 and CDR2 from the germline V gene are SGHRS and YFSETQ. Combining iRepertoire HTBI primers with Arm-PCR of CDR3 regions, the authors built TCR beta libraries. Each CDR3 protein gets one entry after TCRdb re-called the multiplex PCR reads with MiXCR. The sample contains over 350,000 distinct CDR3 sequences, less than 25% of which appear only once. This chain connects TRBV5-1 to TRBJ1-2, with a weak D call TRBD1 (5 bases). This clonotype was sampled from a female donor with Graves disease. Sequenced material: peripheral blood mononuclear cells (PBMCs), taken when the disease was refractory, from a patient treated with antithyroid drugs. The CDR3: CVSSPWGDGTNYGYTF. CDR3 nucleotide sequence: TGCGTCAGCAGCCCCTGGGGGGACGGAACTAACTATGGCTACACCTTC. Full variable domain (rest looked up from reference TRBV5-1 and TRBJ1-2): KAGVTQTPRYLIKTRGQQVTLSCSPISGHRSVSWYQQTPGQGLQFLFEYFSETQRNKGNFPGRFSGRQFSNSRSEMNVSTLELGDSALYLCVSSPWGDGTNYGYTFGSGTRLTVV.